This TCR beta chain was sequenced in a study of T cells in localized non-small cell lung cancer. Using immunoSEQ multiplex PCR, the repertoire was profiled, and TCRdb retains in-frame clones only, with some absent. The sample records about 18,000 clones, under 85% being singletons. Germline CDR1 is SGHTA and CDR2 is FQGNSA. The CDR3 runs 14 residues. V dropped 1 base and J dropped 1 base, with 7 bases sitting between them. Study-wide points: Highest T cell clonality was seen in uninvolved adjacent lung, surpassing that measured in tumor. Researchers found a median around 59 of the top 100 tumor clones in adjacent lung. Heterogeneity within the tumor remains possible, as just one region underwent sequencing.

This clone came up a few times. Its antigen remains unidentified. Sequencing was performed on peripheral blood, taken before any cancer treatment. The chain has TRBV7-2 and TRBJ2-5, with D possibly being TRBD2 (5 bases). This receptor was obtained from a female donor aged 60 or older with stage I lung adenocarcinoma. In DNA, the CDR3 is TGTGCCAGCAGCTTAGGCGGGTCCCAAGAGACCCAGTACTTC. Its protein product is CASSLGGSQETQYF.